These T cell receptor beta chains were read from a single sample in a study of T-cell memory formation after mild COVID-19. Via MiXCR, TCRdb re-called the 5' RACE reads, giving one row per CDR3 protein. The sample contains hundreds of thousands of distinct CDR3 sequences, roughly a fifth of which appear only once. The sequencing input was PBMCs or a T cell subset sorted from them (not recorded which). The receptors were sampled from an adult woman who had mild COVID-19 (a few samples of this study predate the infection). Cell type and time point are not known. CDR3s include the opening cysteine and the closing phenylalanine or tryptophan. D genes are given only for firm matches. Size values are once, few and many counts, or a class for expanded clones, and some rows have none.

J gene	clone size	V gene	D gene	CDR3 DNA	CDR3 protein
TRBJ2-1	few	TRBV7-9	NA	TGTGCCAGCAGCTTAGAACTAGCCCTAGGTGAGCAGTTCTTC	CASSLELALGEQFF
TRBJ2-6	few	TRBV6-5	NA	TGTGCCAGCAGTTATTGGACCTCTGGGGCCAACGTCCTGACTTTC	CASSYWTSGANVLTF
TRBJ1-2	NA	TRBV7-2	NA	TGTGCCAGCAGCTTAGCAAGGACAGACTATGGCTACACCTTC	CASSLARTDYGYTF
TRBJ2-1	few	TRBV7-6	NA	TGTGCCAGCAGCTTAGGGGCCGGTCCGCAGCAGTTCTTC	CASSLGAGPQQFF
TRBJ2-3	few	TRBV20-1	TRBD1	TGCAGTGCTAGAGATTGGCAGGGGGCTGTAGATACGCAGTATTTT	CSARDWQGAVDTQYF
TRBJ2-6	NA	TRBV5-1	NA	TGCGCCAGCACCGACTCAGGGTTCTCTGGGGCCAACGTCCTGACTTTC	CASTDSGFSGANVLTF
TRBJ1-1	NA	TRBV6-6	NA	TGTGCCAGCAGTTACTCGACAACCGGGAGGACTGAAGCTTTCTTT	CASSYSTTGRTEAFF
TRBJ1-1	many	TRBV6-5	NA	TGTGCCAGCAGATTAACAGTGAACACTGAAGCTTTCTTT	CASRLTVNTEAFF
TRBJ2-3	few	TRBV5-1	TRBD2	TGCGCCAGCAGCTTTTTTCCGGGACTAGCCCACGGCGGGACAGATACGCAGTATTTT	CASSFFPGLAHGGTDTQYF
TRBJ1-2	NA	TRBV6-5	TRBD1	TGTGCCAGCAGTTACGGAACAGGGGCAACCTATGGCTACACCTTC	CASSYGTGATYGYTF
TRBJ1-5	NA	TRBV30	NA	TGTGCCTGGTCCTGGATCGACAGGTCCTTGGATCCCCAGCATTTT	CAWSWIDRSLDPQHF
TRBJ2-7	NA	TRBV5-1	TRBD1	TGCGCCAGCAGCTCGCCAGACAGGGGGAGTTACGAGCAGTACTTC	CASSSPDRGSYEQYF
TRBJ2-5	NA	TRBV5-5	NA	TGTGCCAGCAGCTTGGCTTGGGGGTCAGAGACCCAGTACTTC	CASSLAWGSETQYF
TRBJ2-4	few	TRBV19	NA	TGTGCCAGTAGTATACGAGGCGGCCAGCCCTATGCCAAAAACATTCAGTACTTC	CASSIRGGQPYAKNIQYF
TRBJ2-7	few	TRBV4-1	TRBD1	TGCGCCAGCAGCGCTTTCCCCGGGACAGGGTCCCTTGAGCAGTACTTC	CASSAFPGTGSLEQYF
TRBJ2-7	NA	TRBV5-1	TRBD2	TGCGCCAGCAGCTTGGGCGGTCTAAGCGGGGGTATCTCCTACGAGCAGTACTTC	CASSLGGLSGGISYEQYF
TRBJ2-7	few	TRBV6-2/TRBV6-3	TRBD2	TGTGCCAGCAGTTACTCGGCTAGCGGGAGTCACGAGCAGTACTTC	CASSYSASGSHEQYF
TRBJ1-6	few	TRBV15	NA	TGTGCCACCAGCAGTAAAGCAGGGCTTTCACCCCTCCACTTT	CATSSKAGLSPLHF